This TCR beta chain was sequenced for a study of OX40 agonist ivuxolimab in advanced cancers. Study overall: An agonistic human IgG2 monoclonal antibody against OX40 (CD134) was given. A partial response was reached by three patients: one with hepatocellular carcinoma and two with cutaneous melanoma. The study, taken as a whole, reports: Partial responders receiving 0.1-3.0 mg/kg showed among the lowest clonal expansion.

This clone has just a few counts. Its specificity is not known. The CDR3 length is 14 residues. Germline CDR1 and CDR2: MNHEY and SMNVEV (reference sequence). V lost 8 bases to trimming and J lost 0 bases, with 14 bases between them. Some clones are missing from TCRdb's copy, which holds only in-frame ones; the method was immunoSEQ multiplex PCR. The sample holds under 70,000 clones, roughly 89% seen once. The chain joins TRBV27 to TRBJ2-7, with D uncertain. The TCR comes from an adult with an advanced solid tumor such as melanoma, head and neck, liver or kidney cancer. This sample comprised CD4+ or CD8+ T cells sorted from blood, obtained in a trial of the OX40 agonist ivuxolimab. CDR3 bases: TGTGCCAGCCGAATCAACGGACGCTCCTACGAGCAGTACTTC. Translating it yields CASRINGRSYEQYF.